The clone carrying this T cell receptor beta chain occurred many times. Its antigen is unidentified. Time point given: newly diagnosed GD, antithyroid drugs for less than 3 months. RNA extracted from PBMCs served as the sequencing template. Graves' disease was diagnosed by American Thyroid Association guidelines. The sample belongs to a study of regulatory T cells in long-lasting Graves disease. Study-level points and caveats: Rather than thyroid tissue, only peripheral blood underwent study. Between persistent patients, 2,500 to 3,500 public clonotypes were shared, exceeding the 950 to 1,000 shared between new patients.

Trimming left V 3 bases short and J 5 bases short, with 13 bases between. Looked up from germline, CDR1 is DFQATT and CDR2 is SNEGSKA (reference sequence). This CDR3 is 13 amino acids long. Arm-PCR of CDR3 regions and iRepertoire HTBI primers were the basis on which TCR beta libraries were built. A single record per CDR3 protein comes from TCRdb applying MiXCR to the multiplex PCR reads. The sample has fewer than 650,000 distinct CDR3 sequences; 16% are singletons. These same records also appear under a second study, on T cells in Graves' hyperthyroidism and ophthalmopathy. That study reports: Researchers barred patients who had uncontrolled infection, other autoimmune disease, pregnancy or lactation.

The J gene is TRBJ1-1, the V gene TRBV20-1; tentatively, D is TRBD1 (6 bases). This specimen was peripheral blood mononuclear cells (PBMCs), taken at new diagnosis, from a patient treated with antithyroid drugs. This receptor was taken from a woman aged 25-40 years with Graves disease. CDR3 amino acids: CSARRNRGTEAFF. DNA for the CDR3: TGCAGTGCTAGGAGGAATAGGGGGACTGAAGCTTTCTTT.